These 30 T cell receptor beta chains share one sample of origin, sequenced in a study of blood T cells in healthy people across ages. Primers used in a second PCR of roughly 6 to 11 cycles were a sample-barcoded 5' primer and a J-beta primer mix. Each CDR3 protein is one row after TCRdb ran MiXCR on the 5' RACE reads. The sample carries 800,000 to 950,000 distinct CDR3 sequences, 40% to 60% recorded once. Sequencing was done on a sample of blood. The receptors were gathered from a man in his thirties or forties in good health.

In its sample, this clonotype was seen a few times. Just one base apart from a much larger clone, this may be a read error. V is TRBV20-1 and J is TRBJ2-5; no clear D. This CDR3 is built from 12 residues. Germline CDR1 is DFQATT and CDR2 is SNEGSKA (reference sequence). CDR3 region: CSPLFESGEQYF. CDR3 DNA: TGCAGCCCCCTCTTTGAGTCGGGTGAGCAGTACTTC.

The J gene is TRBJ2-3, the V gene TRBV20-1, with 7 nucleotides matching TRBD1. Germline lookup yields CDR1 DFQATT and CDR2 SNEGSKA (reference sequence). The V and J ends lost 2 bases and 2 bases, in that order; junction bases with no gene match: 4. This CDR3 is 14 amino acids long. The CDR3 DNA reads TGCAGTGCTAGAAAGGGGGCAGACACAGATACGCAGTATTTT. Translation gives CSARKGADTDTQYF.

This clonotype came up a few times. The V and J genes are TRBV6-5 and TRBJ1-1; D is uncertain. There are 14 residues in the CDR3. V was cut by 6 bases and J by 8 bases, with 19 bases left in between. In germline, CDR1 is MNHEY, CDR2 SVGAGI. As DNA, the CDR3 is TGTGCCAGCAGCCCCGGCCGGCAGCATATAGAAGCTTTCTTT. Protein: CASSPGRQHIEAFF.

The CDR3 loop reads CASSAEWGTYEQYF. In nucleotides, the CDR3 is TGTGCCAGCAGCGCGGAGTGGGGGACCTACGAGCAGTACTTC. The V call is TRBV7-2, the J call TRBJ2-7; D tentatively fits TRBD1 or TRBD2 (5 bases each). V lost 5 bases and J 2 bases, leaving 13 bases between the germline ends. Germline V lookup: CDR1 SGHTA, CDR2 FQGNSA. CDR3 length equals 14 residues.

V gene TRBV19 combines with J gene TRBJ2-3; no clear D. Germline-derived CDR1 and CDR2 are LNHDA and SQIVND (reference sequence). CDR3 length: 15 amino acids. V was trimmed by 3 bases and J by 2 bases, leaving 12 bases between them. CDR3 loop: CASSIGIGFTDTQYF. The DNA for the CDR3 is TGTGCCAGTAGTATCGGAATCGGCTTCACAGATACGCAGTATTTT.

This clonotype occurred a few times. The CDR3 coding sequence is TGTGCCAGCAGTAAAGGGACTAGCGGGGGGTCAGATACGCAGTATTTT. Protein: CASSKGTSGGSDTQYF. This chain joins TRBV28 and TRBJ2-3, with 15 bases that match TRBD2. J was trimmed by 4 bases and V by 5 bases; bases with no gene match: 4. The CDR3 extends over 16 amino acids. Germline CDR1 MDHEN, CDR2 SYDVKM.

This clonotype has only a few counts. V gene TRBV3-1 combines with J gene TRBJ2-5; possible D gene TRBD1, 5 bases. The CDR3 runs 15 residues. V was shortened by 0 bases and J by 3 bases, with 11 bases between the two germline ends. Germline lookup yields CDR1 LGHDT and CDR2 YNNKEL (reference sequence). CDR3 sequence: CASSQDQGREETQYF. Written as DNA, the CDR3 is TGTGCCAGCAGCCAAGATCAAGGCAGGGAAGAGACCCAGTACTTC.

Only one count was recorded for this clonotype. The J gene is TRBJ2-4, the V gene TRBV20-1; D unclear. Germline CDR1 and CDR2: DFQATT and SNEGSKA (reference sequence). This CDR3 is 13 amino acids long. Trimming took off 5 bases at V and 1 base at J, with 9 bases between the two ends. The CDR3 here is CSAPPRAKNIQYF. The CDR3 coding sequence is TGCAGTGCTCCCCCTAGGGCCAAAAACATTCAGTACTTC.

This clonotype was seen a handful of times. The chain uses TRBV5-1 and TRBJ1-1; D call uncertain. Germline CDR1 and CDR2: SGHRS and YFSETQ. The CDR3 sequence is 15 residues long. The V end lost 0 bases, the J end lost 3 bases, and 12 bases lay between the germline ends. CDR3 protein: CASSLAPAGDTEAFF. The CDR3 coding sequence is TGCGCCAGCAGCTTGGCCCCGGCGGGAGACACTGAAGCTTTCTTT.

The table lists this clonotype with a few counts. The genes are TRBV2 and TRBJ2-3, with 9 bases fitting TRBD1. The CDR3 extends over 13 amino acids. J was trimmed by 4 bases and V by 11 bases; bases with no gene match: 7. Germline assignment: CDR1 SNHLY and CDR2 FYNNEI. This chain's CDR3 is CAQGQGGPDTQYF. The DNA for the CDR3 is TGTGCCCAGGGACAGGGCGGACCAGATACGCAGTATTTT.

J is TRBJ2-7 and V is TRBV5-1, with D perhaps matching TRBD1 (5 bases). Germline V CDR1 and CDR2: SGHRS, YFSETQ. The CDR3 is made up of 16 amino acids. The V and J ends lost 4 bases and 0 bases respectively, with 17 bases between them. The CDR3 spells CASSPTVGISSYEQYF. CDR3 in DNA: TGCGCCAGCAGCCCGACAGTGGGGATTAGCTCCTACGAGCAGTACTTC. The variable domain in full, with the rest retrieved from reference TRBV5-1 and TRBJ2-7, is KAGVTQTPRYLIKTRGQQVTLSCSPISGHRSVSWYQQTPGQGLQFLFEYFSETQRNKGNFPGRFSGRQFSNSRSEMNVSTLELGDSALYLCASSPTVGISSYEQYFGPGTRLTVT.

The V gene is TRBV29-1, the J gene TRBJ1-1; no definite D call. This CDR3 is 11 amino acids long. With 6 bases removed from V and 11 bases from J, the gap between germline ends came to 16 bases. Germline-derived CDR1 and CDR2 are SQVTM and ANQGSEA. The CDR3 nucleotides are TGCAGCGTGGGGTACGGACCGGGGGCTTTCTTT. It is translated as CSVGYGPGAFF.

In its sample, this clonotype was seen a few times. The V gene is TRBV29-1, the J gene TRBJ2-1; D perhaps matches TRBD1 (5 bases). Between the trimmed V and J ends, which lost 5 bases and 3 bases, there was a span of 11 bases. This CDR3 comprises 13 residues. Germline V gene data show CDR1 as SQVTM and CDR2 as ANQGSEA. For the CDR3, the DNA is TGCAGCGTTCGGGCAGGGCTCTACAATGAGCAGTTCTTC. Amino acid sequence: CSVRAGLYNEQFF.

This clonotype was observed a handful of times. CDR3 amino acids: CASSSGQDYNEQFF. Here the CDR3 DNA reads TGTGCCAGCAGCTCGGGACAGGACTACAATGAGCAGTTCTTC. The chain recombines TRBV6-4 with TRBJ2-1; 8 bases fit TRBD1. Germline loops: CDR1 MRHNA, CDR2 SNTAGT. The V and J ends lost 6 bases and 3 bases, in that order; junction bases with no gene match: 4. The CDR3 loop spans 14 amino acids.

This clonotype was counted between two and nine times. CDR3 sequence (DNA): TGTGCCAGCAGCCGGGTCAAACAAGAGACCCAGTACTTC. Its translation is CASSRVKQETQYF. The J gene is TRBJ2-5, the V gene TRBV2, with no clear D. The CDR3 extends over 13 amino acids. Germline CDR1 is SNHLY and CDR2 is FYNNEI. V was trimmed by 6 bases and J by 2 bases, leaving 10 bases between them.

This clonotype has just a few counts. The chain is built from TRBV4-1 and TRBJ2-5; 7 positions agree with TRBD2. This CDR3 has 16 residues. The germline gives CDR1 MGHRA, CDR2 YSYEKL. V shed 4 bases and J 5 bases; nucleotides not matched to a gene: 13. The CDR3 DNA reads TGCGCCAGCAGCCGGTTGATAGCGGGTCTCCCGGAGACCCAGTACTTC. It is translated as CASSRLIAGLPETQYF.

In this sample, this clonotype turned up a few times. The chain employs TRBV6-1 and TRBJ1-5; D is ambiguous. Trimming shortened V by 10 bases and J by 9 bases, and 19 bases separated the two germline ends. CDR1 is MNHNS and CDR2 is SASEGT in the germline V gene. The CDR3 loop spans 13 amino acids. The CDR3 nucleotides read TGTGCCACCATACCGGACGGCCCGCGGCCCCAGCATTTT. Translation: CATIPDGPRPQHF.

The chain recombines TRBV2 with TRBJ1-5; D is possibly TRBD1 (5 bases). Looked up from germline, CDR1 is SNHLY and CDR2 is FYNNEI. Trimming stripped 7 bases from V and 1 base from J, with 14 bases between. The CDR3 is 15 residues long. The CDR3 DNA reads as TGTGCCAGCAAGGCAGGGCGCGTAAGCAATCAGCCCCAGCATTTT. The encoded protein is CASKAGRVSNQPQHF.

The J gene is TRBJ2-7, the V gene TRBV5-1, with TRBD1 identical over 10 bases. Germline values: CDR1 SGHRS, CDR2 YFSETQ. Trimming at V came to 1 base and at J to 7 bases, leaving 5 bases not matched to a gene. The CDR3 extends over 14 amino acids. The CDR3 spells CASSLTGTGVEQYF. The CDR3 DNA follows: TGCGCCAGCAGCTTGACCGGGACAGGGGTTGAGCAGTACTTC.

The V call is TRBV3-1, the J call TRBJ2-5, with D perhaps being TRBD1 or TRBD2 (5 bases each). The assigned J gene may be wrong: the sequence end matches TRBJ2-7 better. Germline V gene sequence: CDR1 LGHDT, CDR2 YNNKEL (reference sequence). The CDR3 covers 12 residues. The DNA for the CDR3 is TGTGCCAGCAACGTGGGGGTGGACGAGCAGTACTTC. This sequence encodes CASNVGVDEQYF.

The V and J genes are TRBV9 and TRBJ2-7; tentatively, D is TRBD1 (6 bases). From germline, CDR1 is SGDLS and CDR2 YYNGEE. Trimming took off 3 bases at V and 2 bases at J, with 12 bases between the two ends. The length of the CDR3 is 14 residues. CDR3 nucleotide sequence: TGTGCCAGCAGCGCAAGGGGGAAAACCTACGAGCAGTACTTC. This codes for CASSARGKTYEQYF.

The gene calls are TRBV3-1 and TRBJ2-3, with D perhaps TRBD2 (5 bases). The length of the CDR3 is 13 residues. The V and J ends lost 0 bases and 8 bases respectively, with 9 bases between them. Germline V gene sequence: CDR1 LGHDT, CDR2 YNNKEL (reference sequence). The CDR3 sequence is CASSQDPGGTQYF. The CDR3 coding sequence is TGTGCCAGCAGCCAAGATCCCGGAGGTACGCAGTATTTT.

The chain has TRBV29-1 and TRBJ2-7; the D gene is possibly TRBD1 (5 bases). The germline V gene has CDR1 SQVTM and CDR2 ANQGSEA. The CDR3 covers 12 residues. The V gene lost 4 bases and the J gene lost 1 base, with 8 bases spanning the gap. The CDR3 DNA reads TGCAGCGTTGGGGGCGGATCCTACGAGCAGTACTTC. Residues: CSVGGGSYEQYF.

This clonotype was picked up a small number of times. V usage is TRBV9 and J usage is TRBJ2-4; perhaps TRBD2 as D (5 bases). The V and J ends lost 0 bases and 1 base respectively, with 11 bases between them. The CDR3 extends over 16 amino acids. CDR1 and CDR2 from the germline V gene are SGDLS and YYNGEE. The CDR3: CASSVGLRGAKNIQYF. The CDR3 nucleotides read TGTGCCAGCAGCGTAGGGCTTCGAGGGGCCAAAAACATTCAGTACTTC.

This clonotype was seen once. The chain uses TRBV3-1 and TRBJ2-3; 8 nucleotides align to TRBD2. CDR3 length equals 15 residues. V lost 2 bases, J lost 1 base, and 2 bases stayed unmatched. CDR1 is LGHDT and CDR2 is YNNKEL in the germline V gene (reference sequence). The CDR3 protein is CASSQWRGGTDTQYF. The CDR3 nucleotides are TGTGCCAGCAGCCAATGGCGGGGGGGCACAGATACGCAGTATTTT.

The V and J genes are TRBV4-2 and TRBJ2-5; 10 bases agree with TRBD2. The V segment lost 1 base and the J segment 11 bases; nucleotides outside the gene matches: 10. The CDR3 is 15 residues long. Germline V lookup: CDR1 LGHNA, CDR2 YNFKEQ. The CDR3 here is CASSQVAGGFSEQYF. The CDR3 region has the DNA TGTGCCAGCAGCCAAGTAGCGGGGGGTTTTAGTGAGCAGTACTTC.

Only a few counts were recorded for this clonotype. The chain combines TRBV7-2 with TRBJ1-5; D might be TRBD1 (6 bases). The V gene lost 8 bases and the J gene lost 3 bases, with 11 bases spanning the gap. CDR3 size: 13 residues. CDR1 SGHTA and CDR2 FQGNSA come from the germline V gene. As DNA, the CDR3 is TGTGCCAGCGGATACAGGGCCAATCAGCCCCAGCATTTT. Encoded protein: CASGYRANQPQHF.

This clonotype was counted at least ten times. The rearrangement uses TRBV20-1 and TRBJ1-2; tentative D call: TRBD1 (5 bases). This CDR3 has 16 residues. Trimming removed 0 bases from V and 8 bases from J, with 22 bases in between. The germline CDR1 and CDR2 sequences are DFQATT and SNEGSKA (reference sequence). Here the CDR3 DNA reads TGCAGTGCTAGAGAGGGGACGGGCAGTGGTGGTGGGGGCTACACCTTC. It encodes CSAREGTGSGGGGYTF.

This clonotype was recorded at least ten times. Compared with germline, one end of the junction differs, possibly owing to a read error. The CDR3 coding sequence is TGTGCCAGCAGTTCCGGGACTAGCACAGATACGCAGTATTTT. Translating it yields CASSSGTSTDTQYF. The V gene is TRBV5-1, the J gene TRBJ2-3; possibly TRBD2 for D (6 bases). This CDR3 contains 14 residues. CDR1 SGHRS and CDR2 YFSETQ come from the germline V gene.

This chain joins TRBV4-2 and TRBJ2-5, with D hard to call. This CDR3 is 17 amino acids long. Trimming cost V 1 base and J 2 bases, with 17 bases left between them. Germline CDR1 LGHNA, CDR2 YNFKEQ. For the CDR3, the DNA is TGTGCCAGCAGCCAAGGGCACGCGAGGACGTCTCAAGAGACCCAGTACTTC. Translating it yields CASSQGHARTSQETQYF.